Each of the 13 T cell receptor beta chains below was sequenced from the same sample in a study of cytomegalovirus exposure and HLA in healthy donors. Primers included in the PCR were 60 Vbeta and 13 Jbeta primers. The protocol was immunoSEQ multiplex PCR, while the TCRdb copy is restricted to in-frame clones and leaves out a portion. The sample records approximately 110,000 clones, approximately 70% being singletons. Material for sequencing was PBMCs. The receptors were sampled from a man between 35 and 55 years old in good health and CMV-seropositive.

This clone was observed a single time. The gene calls are TRBV6-5 and TRBJ2-5; a possible D gene is TRBD2 (6 bases). The CDR3 loop spans 15 amino acids. Trimming removed 0 bases at V and 5 bases at J, with 13 bases between. CDR1 is MNHEY, CDR2 SVGAGI, per germline. The CDR3, as DNA: TGTGCCAGCAGTTACTCGTGGGAGGCCGGGGAGACCCAGTACTTC. Translated, it gives CASSYSWEAGETQYF.

V is TRBV27 and J is TRBJ2-2; tentative D call: TRBD2 (6 bases). V was pared by 3 bases and J by 2 bases, with 16 bases between. Per germline, CDR1 MNHEY and CDR2 SMNVEV (reference sequence). This CDR3 has 17 residues. The chain's CDR3 is CASSFNSAGLNTGELFF. The CDR3 DNA follows: TGTGCCAGCAGTTTTAATTCAGCGGGCCTAAACACCGGGGAGCTGTTTTTT.

The chain is built from TRBV30 and TRBJ1-6; no reliable D call. The germline gives CDR1 GTSNPN, CDR2 SVGIG (reference sequence). The CDR3 runs 14 residues. V lost 0 bases and J lost 4, with 7 bases in between. The chain's CDR3 is CAWSVQTYNSPLHF. Here the CDR3 DNA reads TGTGCCTGGAGTGTACAGACATATAATTCACCCCTCCACTTT.

The genes are TRBV4-3 and TRBJ1-1; possibly TRBD1 for D (5 bases). The CDR3 spans 12 residues. The germline gives CDR1 LGHNA, CDR2 YSLEER. V was clipped by 4 bases and J by 7 bases, with 10 bases between them. DNA of the CDR3: TGCGCCAGCAGCCTGTCGGGGGATGAAGCTTTCTTT. Encoded protein: CASSLSGDEAFF.

The genes are TRBV5-1 and TRBJ1-1; the match to TRBD1 covers 8 bases. V dropped 9 bases and J dropped 5; count of bases not matched to a gene: 9. Per the germline V gene, CDR1 is SGHRS and CDR2 is YFSETQ. The CDR3 contains 13 residues. Written as DNA, the CDR3 is TGCGCCACCAAGACAGGGGCAGGGACTGAAGCTTTCTTT. Translated, it gives CATKTGAGTEAFF.

This clone was seen more than once but under ten times. This rearrangement joins TRBV18 to TRBJ1-1, with D hard to call. Germline CDR1 KGHSH, CDR2 LQKENI. V lost 3 bases, J lost 7 bases, and 15 bases lay in between. The CDR3 is 14 residues long. CDR3 coding DNA: TGTGCCAGCTCACCTCCCCCGGGTATGGGTGAAGCTTTCTTT. It encodes CASSPPPGMGEAFF.

The chain couples TRBV6-5 to TRBJ1-2; 7 nucleotides line up with TRBD1. CDR1 is MNHEY and CDR2 is SVGAGI in the germline V gene. The CDR3 covers 12 residues. Trimming at V came to 5 bases and at J to 5 bases, leaving 2 bases not matched to a gene. CDR3 bases: TGTGCCAGCAGTCCAGGGGGTTATGGCTACACCTTC. The encoded protein is CASSPGGYGYTF.

This clone came up once. CDR3 in amino acids: CASSEVRGQAEQFF. The CDR3 DNA follows: TGCGCCAGCAGTGAGGTTAGGGGGCAGGCTGAGCAGTTCTTC. The V gene is TRBV10-2, the J gene TRBJ2-1, with 7 positions matching TRBD1. The V segment lost 2 bases and the J segment 9 bases; nucleotides outside the gene matches: 7. This CDR3 has 14 amino acids. Germline lookup yields CDR1 WSHSY and CDR2 SAAADI.

The V gene is TRBV7-9, the J gene TRBJ2-1; 9 bases are a match to TRBD2. CDR3 length equals 14 residues. Germline values: CDR1 SEHNR, CDR2 FQNEAQ (reference sequence). The ends lost 4 bases at V and 9 bases at J; junction bases unmatched: 7. The CDR3 DNA reads as TGTGCCAGCAGCTACGAGGGACTAGCAACTGAGCAGTTCTTC. It yields the protein CASSYEGLATEQFF.

The count of this clone is one. V gene TRBV29-1 combines with J gene TRBJ1-4, with TRBD1 as a possible D gene (5 bases). CDR1 is SQVTM, CDR2 ANQGSEA, per germline. This CDR3 has 12 residues. Deletions cut 0 bases from V and 8 bases from J, with 7 bases between. The CDR3 coding sequence is TGCAGCGTTGAAGAGGGGGGGGAAAAACTGTTTTTT. Residues: CSVEEGGEKLFF.

V usage is TRBV4-1 and J usage is TRBJ2-5, with D unresolved. Trimming took off 0 bases at V and 3 bases at J, with 5 bases between the two ends. This CDR3 has 13 residues. Germline-derived CDR1 and CDR2 are MGHRA and YSYEKL. The CDR3 sequence is CASSQDSEETQYF. The CDR3 DNA is TGCGCCAGCAGCCAAGATTCAGAAGAGACCCAGTACTTC.

The chain has TRBV30 and TRBJ1-2; unclear D gene. This CDR3 is built from 15 residues. CDR1 is GTSNPN and CDR2 is SVGIG in the germline V gene (reference sequence). The V gene lost 0 bases and the J gene lost 4 bases, with 15 bases spanning the gap. The CDR3 loop reads CAWSVPGALGYGYTF. The CDR3 coding sequence is TGTGCCTGGAGTGTACCGGGTGCCCTGGGCTATGGCTACACCTTC. The full variable domain, rest sourced from reference TRBV30 and TRBJ1-2, is SQTIHQWPATLVQPVGSPLSLECTVEGTSNPNLYWYRQAAGRGLQLLFYSVGIGQISSEVPQNLSASRPQDRQFILSSKKLLLSDSGFYLCAWSVPGALGYGYTFGSGTRLTVV.

This clone was seen once. The chain recombines TRBV6-6 with TRBJ2-5, with TRBD1 matching 9 bases. The V segment lost 5 bases and the J segment 5 bases; nucleotides outside the gene matches: 3. The CDR3 consists of 13 residues. Germline V gene sequence: CDR1 MNHNY, CDR2 SVGAGI (reference sequence). For the CDR3, the DNA is TGTGCCAGCAGTCAACAGGGGGCTGAGACCCAGTACTTC. Translation gives CASSQQGAETQYF.